Presented here are 2 T cell receptor beta chains from one specimen sequenced in a study of metastatic and nonmetastatic thyroid tumors (dated by TCRdb to 2020 to 2021). Before undergoing thyroid surgery, none of the patients had been given any kind of treatment. Library construction relied on PCR. Instrument on record: Illumina HiSeq 4000. The public reads were run again by TCRdb, first through fastp at Q25 and then through MiXCR, and only productive beta chains were kept. Counted in this sample were 15,000 to 20,000 clones; approximately 22% of them appeared once. About 9.4% of the sample is held by the ten biggest clonotypes. The source material was tumor tissue. The receptors come from a male donor with papillary thyroid cancer or a benign thyroid nodule (not recorded which). Some clones in this sample may be carry-over from other donors' samples.

This clone has ten or more counts. The chain combines TRBV5-5 with TRBJ1-2; D ambiguous. Trimming removed 2 bases from V and 9 bases from J, with 8 bases in between. This CDR3 has 11 residues. Looked up from germline, CDR1 is SGHKS and CDR2 is YYEKEE (reference sequence). CDR3 coding DNA: TGTGCCAGCAGCTTATCAGTCAGCTACACCTTC. Protein product: CASSLSVSYTF.

The table lists this clone with many counts. This chain connects TRBV5-8 to TRBJ2-3, with 7 nucleotides matching TRBD1. Trimming took 3 bases from V and 2 from J; bases not matched to a gene: 3. This CDR3 has 14 residues. Germline V CDR1 and CDR2: SGHTS, YDEGEE. CDR3 sequence: CASSWGQHTDTQYF. As DNA, the CDR3 is TGTGCCAGCAGCTGGGGACAGCACACAGATACGCAGTATTTT.